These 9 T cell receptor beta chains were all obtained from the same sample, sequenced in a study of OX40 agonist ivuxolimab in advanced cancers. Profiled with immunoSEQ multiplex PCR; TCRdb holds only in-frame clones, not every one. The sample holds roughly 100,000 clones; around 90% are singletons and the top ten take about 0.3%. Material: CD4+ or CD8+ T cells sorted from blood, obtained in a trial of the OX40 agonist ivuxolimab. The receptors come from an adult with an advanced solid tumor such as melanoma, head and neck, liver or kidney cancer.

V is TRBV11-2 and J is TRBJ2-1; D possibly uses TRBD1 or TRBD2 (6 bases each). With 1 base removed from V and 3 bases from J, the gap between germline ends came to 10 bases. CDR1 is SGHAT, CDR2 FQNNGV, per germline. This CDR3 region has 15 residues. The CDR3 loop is CASSLGRDNYNEQFF. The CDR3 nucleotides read TGTGCCAGCAGCTTAGGGCGGGACAACTACAATGAGCAGTTCTTC.

CDR3 in amino acids: CASSIYGQLNTEAFF. In nucleotides, the CDR3 is TGTGCCAGTAGTATATATGGGCAGTTGAACACTGAAGCTTTCTTT. J is TRBJ1-1 and V is TRBV19; D unresolved. The V gene lost 2 bases and the J gene lost 0 bases, with 10 bases spanning the gap. This CDR3 is built from 15 residues. The V gene's germline CDR1 is LNHDA and CDR2 SQIVND (reference sequence).

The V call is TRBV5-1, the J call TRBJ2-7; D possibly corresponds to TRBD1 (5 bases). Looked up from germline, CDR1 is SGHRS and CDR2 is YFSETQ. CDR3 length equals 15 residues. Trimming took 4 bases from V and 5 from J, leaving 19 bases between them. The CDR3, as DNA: TGCGCCAGCAGCACAGGAGATCGAATCTCGGACGAGCAGTACTTC. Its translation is CASSTGDRISDEQYF.

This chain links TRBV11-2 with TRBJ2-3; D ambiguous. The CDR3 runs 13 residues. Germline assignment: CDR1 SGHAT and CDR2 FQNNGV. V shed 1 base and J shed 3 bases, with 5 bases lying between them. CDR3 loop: CASSLGQTDTQYF. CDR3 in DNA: TGTGCCAGCAGCTTAGGTCAAACAGATACGCAGTATTTT. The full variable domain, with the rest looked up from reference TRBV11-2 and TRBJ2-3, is EAGVAQSPRYKIIEKRQSVAFWCNPISGHATLYWYQQILGQGPKLLIQFQNNGVVDDSQLPKDRFSAERLKGVDSTLKIQPAKLEDSAVYLCASSLGQTDTQYFGPGTRLTVL.

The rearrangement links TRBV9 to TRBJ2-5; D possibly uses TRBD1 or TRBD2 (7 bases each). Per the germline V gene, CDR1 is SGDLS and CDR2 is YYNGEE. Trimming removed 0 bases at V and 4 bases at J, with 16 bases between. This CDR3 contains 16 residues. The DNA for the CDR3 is TGTGCCAGCAGCGTAGTCCAGGGGGGGCTGGGAGAGACCCAGTACTTC. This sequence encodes CASSVVQGGLGETQYF.

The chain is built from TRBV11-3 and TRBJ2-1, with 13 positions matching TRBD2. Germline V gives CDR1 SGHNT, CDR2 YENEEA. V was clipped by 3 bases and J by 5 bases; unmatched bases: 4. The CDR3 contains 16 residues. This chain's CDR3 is CASSFGGTSGNNEQFF. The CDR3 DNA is TGTGCCAGCAGCTTTGGGGGGACTAGCGGGAACAATGAGCAGTTCTTC.

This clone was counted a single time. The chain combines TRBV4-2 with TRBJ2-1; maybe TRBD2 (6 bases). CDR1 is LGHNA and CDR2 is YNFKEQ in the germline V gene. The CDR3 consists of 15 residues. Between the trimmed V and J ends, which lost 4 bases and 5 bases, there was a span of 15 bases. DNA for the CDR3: TGTGCCAGCAGCCCGTCGGCGGGGTTCAACAATGAGCAGTTCTTC. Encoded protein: CASSPSAGFNNEQFF.

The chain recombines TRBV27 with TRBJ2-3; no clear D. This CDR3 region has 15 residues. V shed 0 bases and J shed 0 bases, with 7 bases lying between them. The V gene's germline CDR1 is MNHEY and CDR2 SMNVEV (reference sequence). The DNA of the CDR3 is TGTGCCAGCAGTTTATCAGGCCTTAGCACAGATACGCAGTATTTT. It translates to CASSLSGLSTDTQYF.

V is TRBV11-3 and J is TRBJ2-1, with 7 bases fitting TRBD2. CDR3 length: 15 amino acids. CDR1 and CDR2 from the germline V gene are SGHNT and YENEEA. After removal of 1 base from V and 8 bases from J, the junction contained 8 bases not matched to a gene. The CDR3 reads CASSLGDYLLDEQFF. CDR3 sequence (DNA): TGTGCCAGCAGCTTAGGGGACTACTTATTGGATGAGCAGTTCTTC.